This passage covers 28 T cell receptor beta chains from one sample sequenced in a study of T cell clonality in common variable immunodeficiency. General study findings and limits: Fewer deletions and N-nucleotide insertions were reportedly seen in common variable immunodeficiency TCR beta sequences.

The antigens of these receptors remain unknown. The assay was immunoSEQ multiplex PCR, and TCRdb's table has in-frame clones only and misses some. Sampling found just over 20,000 clones, none seen once. The sample was peripheral blood mononuclear cells. These receptors all come from a human donor with common variable immunodeficiency.

This clone was seen repeatedly, ten times or more. The sequenced fragment ends 3 residues before the CDR3 boundary, so the rest is inferred from the germline J gene. This sequence joins TRBV6-2 or TRBV6-3 and TRBJ2-3, with D maybe TRBD2 (5 bases). Germline lookup yields CDR1 MNHEY and CDR2 SVGEGT. The CDR3 has 14 amino acids. V lost 6 bases and J lost 6, with 16 bases in between. The CDR3 sequence: CASSPSTLEDTQYF. Partial CDR3 DNA: TGTGCCAGCAGCCCCTCGACACTAGAGGATACG.

This clone was observed many times. The CDR3: CASSPRGGEGIIQYF. The sequenced CDR3 bases are TGTGCCAGCAGCCCTAGAGGGGGGGAGGGTATCATT. The genes are TRBV7-2 and TRBJ2-4; D possibly corresponds to TRBD2 (7 bases). The DNA ends 3 residues before the CDR3 does, and the rest of the CDR3 is filled in from the germline J gene. The germline V gene encodes CDR1 SGHTA and CDR2 FQGNSA. The ends were cut back, 5 bases at V and 9 bases at J, with 20 bases in the middle. The CDR3 is made up of 15 amino acids.

This clone has ten or more counts. Read sequence stops 3 residues before the CDR3 end, and the germline J gene provides the missing end. The chain employs TRBV29-1 and TRBJ1-1; possibly TRBD1 for D (6 bases). With 7 bases removed from V and 0 bases from J, the gap between germline ends came to 12 bases. This CDR3 spans 13 amino acids. Germline V gene lookup returns CDR1 SQVTM and CDR2 ANQGSEA. The CDR3 bases that were read are TGCAGCGCCTCCCGGGACATGAACACTGAA. Its protein is CSASRDMNTE. The entire CDR3 is CSASRDMNTEAFF.

This clone has ten or more counts. The sequenced fragment ends 3 residues before the CDR3 boundary, so the rest is inferred from the germline J gene. This chain links TRBV2 with TRBJ2-1; 8 nucleotides align to TRBD1. The germline V gene encodes CDR1 SNHLY and CDR2 FYNNEI. V lost 4 bases to trimming and J lost 7 bases; unmatched junction nucleotides: 6. This CDR3 has 14 amino acids. Incomplete CDR3 DNA: TGTGCCAGCAGTGCGCCCTGGACAGGGAATGAG. Its protein is CASSAPWTGNE. The full CDR3 protein is CASSAPWTGNEQFF.

This clone was seen at least ten times. Sequencing ends 3 residues short of the CDR3 end; the germline J gene provides the rest. The chain joins TRBV19 to TRBJ2-3; 11 nucleotides agree with TRBD1. Per germline, CDR1 LNHDA and CDR2 SQIVND (reference sequence). J was trimmed by 5 bases and V by 2 bases; bases with no gene match: 6. The CDR3 length is 16 residues. The CDR3: CASSILWDRGKDTQYF. The sequenced CDR3 bases are TGTGCCAGTAGTATATTATGGGACAGGGGGAAAGATACG.

In its sample, this clone was seen a few times. The CDR3 extends 3 residues past the end of the read, so its final part is completed from the germline J gene. This chain links TRBV19 with TRBJ1-5, with a weak D call TRBD1 (5 bases). This CDR3 is built from 17 residues. Germline loops: CDR1 LNHDA, CDR2 SQIVND (reference sequence). V was pared by 4 bases and J by 7 bases, with 23 bases between. The CDR3 sequence is CASSTHGAGRAKQPQHF. CDR3 DNA (partial): TGTGCCAGTAGTACTCACGGCGCAGGGCGCGCTAAGCAGCCC.

This clone showed up many times. The CDR3 is cut off 3 residues early in the read; its end comes from the germline J gene. The chain couples TRBV7-2 to TRBJ2-1, with 7 bases identical to TRBD2. The germline V gene has CDR1 SGHTA and CDR2 FQGNSA. Unmatched junction bases numbered 4, after V lost 5 bases and J lost 6 bases. The CDR3 runs to 13 residues. The CDR3: CASSPASGNEQFF. The sequenced part of the CDR3 DNA is TGTGCCAGCAGCCCAGCTAGCGGCAATGAG.

This clone was counted ten times or more. The chain's CDR3 is CASSSRDRSSYEQYF. CDR3 bases read: TGTGCCAGCAGCTCCCGGGACAGGAGCTCCTACGAG. The chain is built from TRBV14 and TRBJ2-7, with 8 bases that match TRBD1. The read ends 3 residues before the CDR3 terminus; that terminus is restored from the germline J gene. J gave up 0 bases and V 5 bases, and 6 bases lay outside the gene matches. The CDR3 has 15 residues. From germline, CDR1 is SGHDN and CDR2 FVKESK. Together with reference TRBV14 and TRBJ2-7, the CDR3 gives the full variable domain: EAGVTQFPSHSVIEKGQTVTLRCDPISGHDNLYWYRRVMGKEIKFLLHFVKESKQDESGMPNNRFLAERTGGTYSTLKVQPAELEDSGVYFCASSSRDRSSYEQYFGPGTRLTVT.

There are many counts of this clone. The sequence runs out 3 residues before the end of the CDR3; the remainder is reconstructed from the germline J gene. The chain employs TRBV20-1 and TRBJ2-1; possibly TRBD1 for D (5 bases). The CDR3 has 16 amino acids. Deletions cut 3 bases from V and 5 bases from J, with 20 bases between. Per germline, CDR1 DFQATT and CDR2 SNEGSKA (reference sequence). The CDR3 is CSARKAPGQTNNEQFF. CDR3 bases read: TGCAGTGCTAGGAAGGCCCCTGGACAAACTAACAATGAG.

In regard to this clone: The read is 3 residues too short to cover the CDR3 end, so that end is filled in from the germline J gene. The rearrangement joins TRBV2 to TRBJ1-5; D is undetermined. Trimming took off 5 bases at V and 3 bases at J, with 14 bases between the two ends. Germline loops: CDR1 SNHLY, CDR2 FYNNEI. The CDR3 covers 15 residues. Partial CDR3 DNA: TGTGCCAGCAGTTCCTCGGACGGGGTCAATCAGCCC. Residues: CASSSSDGVNQP. Given in full, the CDR3 is CASSSSDGVNQPQHF.

Ten or more counts support this clone. The read terminates 3 residues ahead of where the CDR3 ends, so the germline J gene completes it. The rearrangement uses TRBV6-1 and TRBJ2-7; D might be TRBD1 (5 bases). Trimming removed 0 bases at V and 0 bases at J, with 15 bases between. The CDR3 consists of 17 residues. Per germline, CDR1 MNHNS and CDR2 SASEGT. The CDR3 bases that were read are TGTGCCAGCAGTGAAGCAGGGGATCCAGGCCACTCCTACGAG. Protein sequence: CASSEAGDPGHSYE. The entire CDR3 reads CASSEAGDPGHSYEQYF.

This clone appeared many times. The sequenced fragment ends 3 residues before the CDR3 boundary, so the rest is inferred from the germline J gene. The rearrangement uses TRBV30 and TRBJ1-2; perhaps TRBD1 as D (6 bases). The CDR3 is 13 amino acids. Between the trimmed V and J ends, which lost 4 bases and 1 base, there was a span of 10 bases. In germline, CDR1 is GTSNPN, CDR2 SVGIG (reference sequence). Incomplete CDR3 DNA: TGTGCCTGGAAGGGGGATCTTAACTATGGC. The encoded protein is CAWKGDLNYG. The entire CDR3 protein is CAWKGDLNYGYTF.

This clone has at least ten counts. The CDR3 end falls 3 residues outside the read, so it is completed with the germline J gene. The chain employs TRBV27 and TRBJ1-2; 8 nucleotides line up with TRBD1. The CDR3 runs to 15 residues. Trimming at V came to 3 bases and at J to 7 bases, leaving 10 bases not matched to a gene. From germline, CDR1 is MNHEY and CDR2 SMNVEV (reference sequence). CDR3 in amino acids: CASSFRGQGAGGYTF. The CDR3 bases that were read are TGTGCCAGCAGTTTTCGAGGACAGGGAGCTGGTGGC.

This clone was seen repeatedly, ten times or more. Coverage ceases 3 residues before the CDR3 finishes, and the germline J gene fills in the end. The chain employs TRBV5-4 and TRBJ2-5; 8 bases match TRBD2. The CDR3 contains 14 residues. CDR1 SGHNT and CDR2 YYREEE come from the germline V gene (reference sequence). Trimming cost V 3 bases and J 7 bases; bases outside gene matches: 8. The DNA read from the CDR3 is TGTGCCAGCAGCTCTAGCGGGCTTCTTGGGACC. As protein: CASSSSGLLGT. The entire CDR3 reads CASSSSGLLGTQYF.

This clone was observed many times. The DNA ends 3 residues before the CDR3 does, and the rest of the CDR3 is filled in from the germline J gene. The V and J genes are TRBV2 and TRBJ1-1; D perhaps matches TRBD1 (5 bases). Trimming took off 6 bases at V and 4 bases at J, with 18 bases between the two ends. Germline CDR1 reads SNHLY; CDR2 reads FYNNEI. The CDR3 covers 15 residues. This chain's CDR3 is CASSLESTAATEAFF. The sequenced part of the CDR3 DNA is TGTGCCAGCAGCCTGGAGTCGACAGCAGCCACTGAA.

The sample holds many counts of this clone. Read coverage stops 3 residues before the CDR3 terminus; the germline J gene supplies the remainder. The V and J genes are TRBV5-4 and TRBJ2-3; tentatively, D is TRBD1 (5 bases). Trimming left V 1 base short and J 4 bases short, with 10 bases between. Germline lookup yields CDR1 SGHNT and CDR2 YYREEE (reference sequence). This CDR3 has 14 residues. The CDR3 spells CASSLWQGADTQYF. Partial CDR3 DNA: TGTGCCAGCAGCTTGTGGCAGGGCGCAGATACG.

The sample holds many counts of this clone. The read terminates 3 residues before the CDR3 end, so the remaining end is supplied by the germline J gene. The V gene is TRBV6-4, the J gene TRBJ2-3; 9 nucleotides line up with TRBD2. The length of the CDR3 is 15 residues. With 4 bases clipped from V and 1 base from J, the junction kept 3 bases outside the gene matches. Germline V gene lookup returns CDR1 MRHNA and CDR2 SNTAGT. The covered CDR3 bases are TGTGCCAGCAGTGTGGAGCGGGGGGGCACAGATACG. Translation: CASSVERGGTDT. The whole CDR3 is CASSVERGGTDTQYF.

This clone was counted ten times or more. The sequence runs out 3 residues before the end of the CDR3; the remainder is reconstructed from the germline J gene. This chain joins TRBV6-1 and TRBJ2-7; 9 bases match TRBD1. The CDR3 runs to 15 residues. Trimming took 3 bases from V and 2 from J; bases not matched to a gene: 5. From germline, CDR1 is MNHNS and CDR2 SASEGT. The CDR3 protein is CASSDPGTGTYEQYF. The sequenced part of the CDR3 DNA is TGTGCCAGCAGTGACCCCGGGACAGGGACCTACGAG.

There are many counts of this clone. The read comes to an end 3 residues before the CDR3 does, leaving the germline J gene to fill in the end. The chain has TRBV19 and TRBJ2-1, with 12 bases matching TRBD2. J was trimmed by 9 bases and V by 5 bases; bases with no gene match: 5. Germline assignment: CDR1 LNHDA and CDR2 SQIVND (reference sequence). The CDR3 runs 14 residues. The CDR3 reads CASSYASGGGEQFF. CDR3 bases read: TGTGCCAGTAGTTACGCTAGCGGGGGGGGTGAG.

This clone has ten or more counts. The CDR3 end falls 3 residues outside the read, so it is completed with the germline J gene. This same CDR3 is encoded by further DNA sequences in the sample. V and J are TRBV5-1 and TRBJ2-1; 14 positions match TRBD2. Germline V gene data show CDR1 as SGHRS and CDR2 as YFSETQ. J lost 9 bases, V lost 4 bases, and 9 bases had no gene match. This CDR3 comprises 16 residues. Incomplete CDR3 DNA: TGCGCCAGCAGCCAGACTAGCGGGGGGGCTGGTGGTGAG. This sequence encodes CASSQTSGGAGGE. From start to end, the CDR3 is CASSQTSGGAGGEQFF.

In its sample, this clone was seen many times. The CDR3 end falls 3 residues outside the read, so it is completed with the germline J gene. The gene calls are TRBV18 and TRBJ2-5; no reliable D call. From germline, CDR1 is KGHSH and CDR2 LQKENI. The length of the CDR3 is 13 residues. Between the trimmed V and J ends, which lost 6 bases and 0 bases, there was a span of 8 bases. CDR3 amino acids: CASSPGYQETQYF. The DNA read from the CDR3 is TGTGCCAGCTCCCCCGGGTACCAAGAGACC.

This clone was counted ten times or more. With the read ending 3 residues before the CDR3 end, the germline J gene is used to fill in that end. The chain is built from TRBV19 and TRBJ2-3, with 7 nucleotides matching TRBD1. After removal of 7 bases from V and 6 bases from J, the junction contained 7 bases not matched to a gene. The CDR3 is 13 amino acids. Germline V CDR1 and CDR2: LNHDA, SQIVND (reference sequence). The sequenced part of the CDR3 DNA is TGTGCCAGTACTGACAGGGAGAGGGATACG. It is translated as CASTDRERDT. The complete CDR3 sequence is CASTDRERDTQYF.

This clone was counted at least ten times. The read ends 3 residues shy of where the CDR3 ends; the end is completed using the germline J gene. This chain uses TRBV5-1 with TRBJ2-7, with 7 bases that match TRBD1. V was clipped by 0 bases and J by 6 bases; unmatched bases: 9. Germline V lookup: CDR1 SGHRS, CDR2 YFSETQ. CDR3 length: 15 residues. This CDR3 reads CASSLDPDRVAEQYF. The part of the CDR3 DNA that was read is TGCGCCAGCAGCTTGGACCCCGACAGGGTTGCCGAG.

This clone was counted many times. Read data end 3 residues before the CDR3 end; the end is taken from the germline J gene. The chain carries TRBV20-1 and TRBJ2-1; TRBD2 matches 14 bases. Looked up from germline, CDR1 is DFQATT and CDR2 is SNEGSKA (reference sequence). V dropped 0 bases and J dropped 9; count of bases not matched to a gene: 4. This CDR3 has 15 residues. CDR3 DNA, as far as it was read: TGCAGTGCTAGAGACGGGACTAGCGGGGGCGGTGAG. As protein: CSARDGTSGGGE. The full CDR3 sequence reads CSARDGTSGGGEQFF.

This clone came up many times. CDR3: CASSSGLASDTQYF. Incomplete CDR3 DNA: TGCGCCAGCAGCTCGGGACTAGCATCGGATACG. The rearrangement uses TRBV5-1 and TRBJ2-3; 9 nucleotides line up with TRBD2. The read gets to within 3 residues of the CDR3 end, and the germline J gene fills in the rest. CDR1 is SGHRS and CDR2 is YFSETQ in the germline V gene. The CDR3 totals 14 residues. V was clipped by 3 bases and J by 6 bases; unmatched bases: 5.

This clone was seen repeatedly, ten times or more. The CDR3 end falls 3 residues outside the read, so it is completed with the germline J gene. The chain couples TRBV18 to TRBJ1-5; 12 bases fit TRBD1. J was trimmed by 4 bases and V by 2 bases; bases with no gene match: 3. This CDR3 region has 16 residues. Germline CDR1 and CDR2: KGHSH and LQKENI. CDR3 sequence: CASSPGGQGANQPQHF. The sequenced CDR3 bases are TGTGCCAGCTCACCAGGGGGACAGGGGGCAAATCAGCCC.

This clone was seen ten or more times. The observed sequence ends 3 residues before the CDR3 terminus, with the missing tail filled in from the germline J gene. The V and J genes are TRBV5-1 and TRBJ1-5; D is ambiguous. This CDR3 comprises 14 residues. Germline CDR1 reads SGHRS; CDR2 reads YFSETQ. Between the trimmed V and J ends, which lost 2 bases and 3 bases, there was a span of 9 bases. The part of the CDR3 DNA that was read is TGCGCCAGCAGCTTATTCGGGGACAATCAGCCC. Translating gives CASSLFGDNQP. The CDR3 in its entirety is CASSLFGDNQPQHF.

The sample holds many counts of this clone. The CDR3 extends 3 residues past the end of the read, so its final part is completed from the germline J gene. The chain joins TRBV5-6 to TRBJ1-1; D gene ambiguous. This CDR3 contains 13 residues. Germline V gene sequence: CDR1 SGHDT, CDR2 YYEEEE. Partial CDR3 DNA: TGTGCCAGCAGCTTGGCCTTAACGGTGGAA. Its translation is CASSLALTVE. The CDR3 as a whole reads CASSLALTVEAFF.